This passage covers 23 T cell receptor beta chains from one sample sequenced in a study of T cell responses to AZD1222 COVID-19 vaccine. The protocol was immunoSEQ multiplex PCR, while the TCRdb copy is restricted to in-frame clones and leaves out a portion. The profile shows approximately 140,000 clones, 70% to 90% of them singletons. Source: peripheral blood, taken on day 0 of AZD1222 vaccination. The receptor set was obtained from an adult in good health.

The chain carries TRBV10-3 and TRBJ1-3; no reliable D call. Germline CDR1 reads ENHRY; CDR2 reads SYGVKD. The length of the CDR3 is 16 residues. Trimming cost V 6 bases and J 7 bases, with 22 bases left between them. CDR3 loop: CAISPDAGIQFNTIYF. CDR3 DNA: TGTGCCATCAGCCCTGACGCCGGGATACAATTTAACACCATATATTTT.

As for this clone: Other DNA variants within this sample encode the same CDR3. V is TRBV4-1 and J is TRBJ2-7; 8 positions match TRBD1. CDR1 MGHRA and CDR2 YSYEKL come from the germline V gene. Trimming cost V 0 bases and J 2 bases; bases outside gene matches: 9. The CDR3 is 17 amino acids. The CDR3, as DNA: TGCGCCAGCAGCCAAGAAAGGACCGGGACAGGTCCCTACGAGCAGTACTTC. This gives the protein CASSQERTGTGPYEQYF.

V usage is TRBV12-3 or TRBV12-4 and J usage is TRBJ2-1, with TRBD1 matching 8 bases. The CDR3 spans 12 residues. The trim removed 6 bases at V and 11 bases at J, leaving 6 bases unmatched. The CDR3 DNA follows: TGTGCCAGCAGAACGACAGGGGACCAGCAGTTCTTC. Its translation: CASRTTGDQQFF.

CDR3 sequence reads: CASSYSNRVTDTQYF. In nucleotides, the CDR3 is TGTGCCAGCAGTTACTCCAACAGGGTCACAGATACGCAGTATTTT. The chain carries TRBV6-5 and TRBJ2-3, with D perhaps TRBD1 (6 bases). Germline V CDR1 and CDR2: MNHEY, SVGAGI. V was shortened by 0 bases and J by 2 bases, with 9 bases between the two germline ends. This CDR3 is built from 15 residues.

This chain joins TRBV18 and TRBJ2-3; 8 bases match TRBD1. Germline V lookup: CDR1 KGHSH, CDR2 LQKENI. The trim removed 2 bases at V and 3 bases at J, leaving 10 bases unmatched. The CDR3 is made up of 17 amino acids. The CDR3 DNA reads as TGTGCCAGCTCACCATATCCGCCAGGGGGCGCAACAGATACGCAGTATTTT. It specifies CASSPYPPGGATDTQYF.

This clone was recorded once. CDR3 in amino acids: CASSRDRQETQYF. The CDR3, as DNA: TGTGCCAGCAGTAGGGACAGGCAAGAGACCCAGTACTTC. The V call is TRBV11-1, the J call TRBJ2-5, with 8 bases matching TRBD1. Germline V gene lookup returns CDR1 SGHAT and CDR2 FQDESV (reference sequence). J lost 2 bases, V lost 6 bases, and 2 bases had no gene match. The CDR3 loop spans 13 amino acids.

For the CDR3, the DNA is TGCGCCAGCAGCCAAGAAGAGACCCAGTACTTC. Its translation: CASSQEETQYF. V is TRBV4-1 and J is TRBJ2-5; no definite D call. The CDR3 is 11 amino acids. V was clipped by 0 bases and J by 4 bases, with 0 bases between them. Germline V gives CDR1 MGHRA, CDR2 YSYEKL.

This chain connects TRBV7-6 to TRBJ2-7; 7 nucleotides align to TRBD2. The CDR3 covers 16 residues. The germline V gene has CDR1 SGHVS and CDR2 FNYEAQ. J was trimmed by 0 bases and V by 5 bases; bases with no gene match: 10. The CDR3 nucleotides are TGTGCCAGCAGCCCTGAACTAGCGATCACCTCCTACGAGCAGTACTTC. As protein: CASSPELAITSYEQYF.

J is TRBJ1-5 and V is TRBV3-1 (or the pseudogene TRBV3-2); TRBD1 might be the D (6 bases). The CDR3 has 16 amino acids. Germline assignment: CDR1 LGHDT and CDR2 YNNKEL (reference sequence). Trimming removed 4 bases at V and 0 bases at J, with 13 bases between. CDR3 sequence: CASSPQGGTSNQPQHF. The DNA for the CDR3 is TGTGCCAGCAGCCCCCAAGGGGGGACTAGCAATCAGCCCCAGCATTTT.

The chain carries TRBV28 and TRBJ1-2, with D possibly matching TRBD1 (5 bases). This CDR3 has 11 amino acids. The V end was cut by 4 bases, the J end by 8 bases, with 8 bases between. Germline V gives CDR1 MDHEN, CDR2 SYDVKM. Here the CDR3 reads CASSSRGGYTF. The CDR3 DNA reads as TGTGCCAGCAGTTCGAGGGGAGGCTACACCTTC.

The chain links TRBV5-6 to TRBJ2-1; no clear D gene. In germline, CDR1 is SGHDT, CDR2 YYEEEE. The V end was cut by 0 bases, the J end by 0 bases, with 16 bases between. The CDR3 extends over 18 amino acids. In nucleotides, the CDR3 is TGTGCCAGCAGCTTGGATTACGGCGGCGCGAGCTCCTACAATGAGCAGTTCTTC. It yields the protein CASSLDYGGASSYNEQFF. Combining the CDR3 with reference TRBV5-6 and TRBJ2-1 gives the whole variable domain DAGVTQSPTHLIKTRGQQVTLRCSPKSGHDTVSWYQQALGQGPQFIFQYYEEEERQRGNFPDRFSGHQFPNYSSELNVNALLLGDSALYLCASSLDYGGASSYNEQFFGPGTRLTVL.

The chain combines TRBV2 with TRBJ1-4; 11 bases match TRBD1. After removal of 2 bases from V and 7 bases from J, the junction contained 3 bases not matched to a gene. Per germline, CDR1 SNHLY and CDR2 FYNNEI. The CDR3 has 15 amino acids. The CDR3 DNA sequence: TGTGCCAGCAGTGAAAGGACAGGGGGCGGTGAAAAACTGTTTTTT. Amino acid sequence: CASSERTGGGEKLFF.

The chain combines TRBV7-7 with TRBJ2-7, with D perhaps matching TRBD2 (6 bases). CDR1 and CDR2 from the germline V gene are SSHAT and FNYEAQ (reference sequence). CDR3 length equals 14 residues. The ends were cut back, 0 bases at V and 3 bases at J, with 9 bases in the middle. CDR3 in DNA: TGTGCCAGCAGCTTAGCGGAGGGACTCTACGAGCAGTACTTC. The encoded protein is CASSLAEGLYEQYF.

This clone came up once. Other DNA sequences in this specimen translate into the identical CDR3. J is TRBJ1-2 and V is TRBV18; 9 nucleotides line up with TRBD1. This CDR3 is built from 14 residues. The germline CDR1 and CDR2 sequences are KGHSH and LQKENI. V was pared by 3 bases and J by 3 bases, with 2 bases of the junction left unmatched. CDR3 in amino acids: CASSPRTGDYGYTF. CDR3 DNA sequence: TGTGCCAGCTCACCCCGGACAGGGGACTATGGCTACACCTTC.

This chain links TRBV28 with TRBJ1-1; no reliable D call. CDR1 is MDHEN, CDR2 SYDVKM, per germline. The CDR3 extends over 14 amino acids. V lost 2 bases, J lost 1 base, and 8 bases lay in between. In DNA form, the CDR3 reads TGTGCCAGCAGTTTAAGTCAGGCGAACACTGAAGCTTTCTTT. It translates to CASSLSQANTEAFF.

The chain links TRBV2 to TRBJ2-2; D uncertain. Germline assignment: CDR1 SNHLY and CDR2 FYNNEI. CDR3 length equals 14 residues. The germline V and J ends were trimmed by 6 bases and 9 bases, with 17 bases remaining between them. The CDR3 sequence: CASRNRAQERELFF. The CDR3 nucleotides read TGTGCCAGCAGGAACCGGGCCCAAGAGCGGGAGCTGTTTTTT.

The chain couples TRBV11-3 to TRBJ2-1, with TRBD2 matching over 8 bases. CDR3 length equals 14 residues. V trimming: 1 base; J trimming: 10 bases; junction bases outside the gene matches: 6. Germline V gives CDR1 SGHNT, CDR2 YENEEA. In DNA form, the CDR3 reads TGTGCCAGCAGCTTAGCGGGGGGGCTCCGCGAGCAGTTCTTC. It encodes CASSLAGGLREQFF.

The rearrangement uses TRBV5-4 and TRBJ1-4; D remains ambiguous. Looked up from germline, CDR1 is SGHNT and CDR2 is YYREEE (reference sequence). V shed 0 bases and J shed 7 bases, with 10 bases lying between them. This CDR3 has 14 residues. The CDR3 DNA reads TGTGCCAGCAGCTTGGGTTCCCGGTCTGAAAAACTGTTTTTT. This gives the protein CASSLGSRSEKLFF.

The chain carries TRBV9 and TRBJ1-2; D is possibly TRBD1 (5 bases). The germline gives CDR1 SGDLS, CDR2 YYNGEE. The CDR3 runs to 11 residues. Trimming took off 3 bases at V and 8 bases at J, with 8 bases between the two ends. Here the CDR3 reads CASSGGEGYTF. The CDR3 DNA is TGTGCCAGCAGCGGGGGGGAAGGCTACACCTTC.

V and J are TRBV10-3 and TRBJ1-5, with 9 bases identical to TRBD1. Germline CDR1 ENHRY, CDR2 SYGVKD. This CDR3 comprises 15 residues. The V and J ends lost 10 bases and 0 bases, in that order; junction bases with no gene match: 7. The CDR3 sequence is CATGQGTYSNQPQHF. DNA of the CDR3: TGTGCCACCGGACAGGGGACCTATAGCAATCAGCCCCAGCATTTT.

The rearrangement uses TRBV3-1 (or the pseudogene TRBV3-2) and TRBJ1-5; 7 nucleotides agree with TRBD1. Germline V CDR1 and CDR2: LGHDT, YNNKEL (reference sequence). The CDR3 runs to 16 residues. The J segment lost 1 base and the V segment lost 4 bases, leaving 7 bases of the junction unmatched. CDR3: CASSRQGGLSNQPQHF. Here the CDR3 DNA reads TGTGCCAGCAGCCGACAGGGCGGGTTGAGCAATCAGCCCCAGCATTTT.

The chain joins TRBV7-9 to TRBJ1-2; possible D gene TRBD1, 6 bases. The V and J ends lost 5 bases and 4 bases respectively, with 11 bases between them. Germline V gene lookup returns CDR1 SEHNR and CDR2 FQNEAQ (reference sequence). The CDR3 has 13 residues. CDR3 protein: CASSPGASYGYTF. CDR3 nucleotide sequence: TGTGCCAGCAGCCCGGGGGCATCCTATGGCTACACCTTC.

This chain joins TRBV19 and TRBJ1-1; a weak D match, TRBD1 (5 bases). Germline loops: CDR1 LNHDA, CDR2 SQIVND (reference sequence). The CDR3 runs to 14 residues. Between the trimmed V and J ends, which lost 6 bases and 1 base, there was a span of 12 bases. The CDR3 bases are TGTGCCAGTAGGAGCCAGGGTTCGAACACTGAAGCTTTCTTT. It encodes CASRSQGSNTEAFF.